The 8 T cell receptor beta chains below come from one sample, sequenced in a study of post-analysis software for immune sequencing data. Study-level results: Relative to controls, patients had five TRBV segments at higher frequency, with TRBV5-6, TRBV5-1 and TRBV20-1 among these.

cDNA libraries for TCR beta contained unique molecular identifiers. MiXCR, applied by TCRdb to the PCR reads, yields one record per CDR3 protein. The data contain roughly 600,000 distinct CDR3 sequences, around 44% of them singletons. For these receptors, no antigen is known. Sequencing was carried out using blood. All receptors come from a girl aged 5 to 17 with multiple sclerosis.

The CDR3 loop is CASSLPGTSSPHEQFF. CDR3 bases: TGTGCCAGCAGTCTCCCCGGGACTAGCTCGCCCCATGAGCAGTTCTTC. The genes are TRBV6-2 or TRBV6-3 and TRBJ2-1; 9 nucleotides align to TRBD2. The CDR3 has 16 residues. Trimming cost V 5 bases and J 8 bases; bases outside gene matches: 13. From germline, CDR1 is MNHEY and CDR2 SVGEGT.

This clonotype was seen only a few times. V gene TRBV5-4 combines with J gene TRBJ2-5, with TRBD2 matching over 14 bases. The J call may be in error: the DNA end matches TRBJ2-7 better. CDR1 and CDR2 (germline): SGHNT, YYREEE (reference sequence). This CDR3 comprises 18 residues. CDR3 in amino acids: CASSPGLAGGLLPYEQYF. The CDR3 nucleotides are TGTGCCAGCAGCCCCGGACTAGCGGGAGGATTATTACCCTACGAGCAGTACTTC.

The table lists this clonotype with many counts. CDR3 sequence: CASSPRGNYGYTF. The CDR3 nucleotides are TGTGCCAGCAGCCCCAGGGGGAACTATGGCTACACCTTC. This rearrangement joins TRBV12-3 or TRBV12-4 to TRBJ1-2; 7 nucleotides match TRBD1. J gave up 2 bases and V 6 bases, and 3 bases lay outside the gene matches. This CDR3 has 13 amino acids.

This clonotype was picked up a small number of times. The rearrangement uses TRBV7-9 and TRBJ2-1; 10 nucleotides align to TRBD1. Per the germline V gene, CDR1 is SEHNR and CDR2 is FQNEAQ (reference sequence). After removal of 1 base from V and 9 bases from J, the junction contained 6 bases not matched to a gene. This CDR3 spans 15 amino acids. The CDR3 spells CASSLGGQGEGEQFF. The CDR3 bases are TGTGCCAGCAGCTTAGGAGGACAGGGGGAGGGTGAGCAGTTCTTC.

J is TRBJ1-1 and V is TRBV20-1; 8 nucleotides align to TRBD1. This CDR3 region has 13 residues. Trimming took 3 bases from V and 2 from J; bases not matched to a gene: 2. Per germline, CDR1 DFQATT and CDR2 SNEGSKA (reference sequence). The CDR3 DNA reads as TGCAGTGCTAGGACAGGGGTAAACACTGAAGCTTTCTTT. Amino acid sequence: CSARTGVNTEAFF.

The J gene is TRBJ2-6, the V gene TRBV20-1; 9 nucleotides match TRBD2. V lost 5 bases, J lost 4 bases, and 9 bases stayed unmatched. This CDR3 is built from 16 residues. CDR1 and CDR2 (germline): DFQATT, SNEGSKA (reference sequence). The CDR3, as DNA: TGCAGTGCTCGAGGAAGCGGGAGGACAGGGGCCAACGTCCTGACTTTC. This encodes CSARGSGRTGANVLTF.

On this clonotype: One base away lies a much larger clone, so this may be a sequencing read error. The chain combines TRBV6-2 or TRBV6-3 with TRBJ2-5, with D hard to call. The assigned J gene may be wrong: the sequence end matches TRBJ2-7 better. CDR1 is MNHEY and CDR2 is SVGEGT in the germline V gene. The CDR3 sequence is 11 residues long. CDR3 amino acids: CASSYSDEQYF. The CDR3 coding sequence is TGTGCCAGCAGTTACTCGGACGAGCAGTACTTC.

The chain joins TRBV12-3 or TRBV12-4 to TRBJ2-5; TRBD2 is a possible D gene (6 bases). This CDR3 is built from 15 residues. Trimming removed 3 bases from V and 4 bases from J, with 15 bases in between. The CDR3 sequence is CASSFGGAWGETQYF. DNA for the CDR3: TGTGCCAGCAGTTTTGGAGGGGCTTGGGGAGAGACCCAGTACTTC.